Listed here is a single T cell receptor beta chain. V lost 5 bases, J lost 4 bases, and 14 bases lay in between. Germline V gene sequence: CDR1 MNHNS, CDR2 SASEGT. The CDR3 covers 14 residues. In the PCR, 60 Vbeta and 13 Jbeta primers were used. Profiled with immunoSEQ multiplex PCR; TCRdb holds only in-frame clones, not every one. Among some 140,000 clones, approximately 79% were seen once, and the ten largest hold 6% to 7.5%. The data derive from a study of cytomegalovirus exposure and HLA in healthy donors. The V gene is TRBV6-1, the J gene TRBJ1-1; TRBD1 is a possible D gene (6 bases). The sequence was collected from a man aged 35-49 years in good health and CMV-seropositive. The sample consisted of PBMCs. The CDR3 region has the DNA TGTGCCAGCAGTCCACACGACAGGCGCACTGAAGCTTTCTTT. This encodes CASSPHDRRTEAFF.